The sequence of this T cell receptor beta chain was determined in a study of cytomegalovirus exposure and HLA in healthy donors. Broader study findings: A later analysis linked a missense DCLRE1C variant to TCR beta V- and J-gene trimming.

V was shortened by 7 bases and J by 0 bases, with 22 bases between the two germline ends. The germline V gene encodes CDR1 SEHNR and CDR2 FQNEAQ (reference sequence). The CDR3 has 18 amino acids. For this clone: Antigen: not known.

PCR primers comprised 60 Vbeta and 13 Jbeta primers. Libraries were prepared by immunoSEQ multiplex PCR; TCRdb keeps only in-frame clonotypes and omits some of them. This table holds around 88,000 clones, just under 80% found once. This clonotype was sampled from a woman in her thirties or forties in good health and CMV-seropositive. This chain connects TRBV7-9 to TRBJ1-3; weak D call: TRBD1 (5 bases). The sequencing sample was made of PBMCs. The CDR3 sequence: CASTLNLAARDSGNTIYF. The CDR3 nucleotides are TGTGCCAGCACGCTAAATTTGGCCGCCAGGGACTCTGGAAACACCATATATTTT.